A selection of T cell receptor beta chains follows, all from one sample in a study of OX40 agonist ivuxolimab in advanced cancers. Assay: immunoSEQ multiplex PCR; the TCRdb copy retains only in-frame clones and omits some. The top ten hold roughly 7% of the sample, which has some 13,000 clones, about 87% seen once. This specimen was CD4+ or CD8+ T cells sorted from blood, taken in a trial of the OX40 agonist ivuxolimab. The receptor set was obtained from an adult with an advanced solid tumor such as melanoma, head and neck, liver or kidney cancer. Both conserved end residues are part of each CDR3. D genes are given only for firm matches. Only part of the rows carry a size: once, few, many, or a class if the clone is expanded.

D gene | clone size | J gene | V gene | CDR3 protein | CDR3 DNA
. | . | TRBJ1-2 | TRBV9 | CASSRKLGVYGYTF | TGTGCCAGCAGCCGAAAACTCGGGGTCTATGGCTACACCTTC
TRBD2 | . | TRBJ2-1 | TRBV7-3 | CASGPGGALANEQFF | TGTGCCAGCGGTCCCGGGGGGGCCTTGGCCAATGAGCAGTTCTTC
TRBD2 | . | TRBJ2-7 | TRBV6-6 | CASSYSRGGVDEQYF | TGTGCCAGCAGTTACTCTCGGGGAGGGGTTGACGAGCAGTACTTC
TRBD2 | . | TRBJ2-5 | TRBV6-5 | CASTAGGRETQYF | TGTGCCAGCACGGCGGGGGGGCGGGAGACCCAGTACTTC
. | . | TRBJ2-2 | TRBV10-3 | CAIGQLNGELFF | TGTGCCATTGGGCAGTTAAACGGGGAGCTGTTTTTT
TRBD2 | . | TRBJ2-7 | TRBV27 | CASSLTLAGGFYEQYF | TGTGCCAGCAGTTTGACCCTAGCGGGGGGTTTCTACGAGCAGTACTTC
. | . | TRBJ2-7 | TRBV7-2 | CASSLGRGSYEQYF | TGTGCCAGCAGCTTAGGGCGGGGTTCCTACGAGCAGTACTTC
. | once | TRBJ2-7 | TRBV7-8 | CASSHRGESSYEQYF | TGTGCCAGCAGCCACAGAGGTGAGAGCTCCTACGAGCAGTACTTC
. | . | TRBJ2-1 | TRBV6-6 | CASSGGLADHNEQFF | TGTGCCAGCAGTGGGGGGCTAGCGGACCACAATGAGCAGTTCTTC
. | once | TRBJ2-3 | TRBV19 | CASSIIGGRTDTQYF | TGTGCCAGTAGTATAATAGGCGGCCGCACAGATACGCAGTATTTT
TRBD1 | . | TRBJ1-3 | TRBV7-8 | CASSEIRRQGGNTIYF | TGTGCCAGCAGCGAAATCAGGCGACAGGGGGGAAACACCATATATTTT
. | . | TRBJ2-7 | TRBV7-6 | CASSLGQKGNEQYF | TGTGCCAGCAGCTTAGGACAGAAAGGGAACGAGCAGTACTTC
. | once | TRBJ2-5 | TRBV7-2 | CASSQAGGTQYF | TGTGCCAGCAGCCAGGCCGGGGGGACCCAGTACTTC
. | . | TRBJ2-2 | TRBV12-5 | CASGQTVNTGELFF | TGTGCTAGTGGTCAAACAGTGAACACCGGGGAGCTGTTTTTT
TRBD1 | . | TRBJ2-7 | TRBV11-2 | CASSVRDSKISPYEQYF | TGTGCCAGCAGCGTACGGGACAGCAAGATATCTCCCTACGAGCAGTACTTC
TRBD1 | . | TRBJ2-6 | TRBV4-3 | CASSRDRGTNGANVLTF | TGCGCCAGCAGCAGGGACAGGGGGACGAATGGGGCCAACGTCCTGACTTTC
TRBD2 | . | TRBJ2-1 | TRBV5-4 | CASSLELADTYNEQFF | TGTGCCAGCAGCTTGGAACTAGCGGATACCTACAATGAGCAGTTCTTC
. | . | TRBJ1-4 | TRBV7-6 | CASSLAGSATNEKLFF | TGTGCCAGCAGCTTAGCAGGCTCAGCGACTAATGAAAAACTGTTTTTT
. | . | TRBJ1-2 | TRBV7-9 | CASSSRQYGYTF | TGTGCCAGCAGCTCTAGACAGTATGGCTACACCTTC
TRBD1 | . | TRBJ1-2 | TRBV2 | CATPLDRVWTNYGYTF | TGTGCCACCCCCCTGGACAGGGTATGGACTAACTATGGCTACACCTTC
. | . | TRBJ1-5 | TRBV19 | CASSMPLNQPQHF | TGTGCCAGTAGTATGCCGCTGAATCAGCCCCAGCATTTT
. | once | TRBJ2-7 | TRBV7-9 | CASSFLGTYEQYF | TGTGCCAGCAGCTTTCTTGGGACCTACGAGCAGTACTTC
. | . | TRBJ2-1 | TRBV6-6 | CASSYEGREQFF | TGTGCCAGCAGTTACGAAGGCCGTGAGCAGTTCTTC
. | . | TRBJ1-1 | TRBV19 | CASSLTGSTEAFF | TGTGCCAGCTCCCTTACAGGGTCCACTGAAGCTTTCTTT
TRBD1 | . | TRBJ2-1 | TRBV11-2 | CASSSSGGEQFF | TGTGCCAGCAGCTCGTCAGGGGGTGAGCAGTTCTTC
TRBD1 | . | TRBJ2-5 | TRBV11-2 | CASSFIGTAQETQYF | TGTGCCAGCAGCTTTATCGGGACAGCACAAGAGACCCAGTACTTC
. | . | TRBJ1-5 | TRBV19 | CASSIGIRQPQHF | TGTGCCAGTAGTATTGGGATCCGTCAGCCCCAGCATTTT
. | . | TRBJ1-1 | TRBV6-5 | CATGDTEAFF | TGTGCCACGGGGGATACTGAAGCTTTCTTT
. | few | TRBJ2-1 | TRBV4-1 | CASSQVPGYEQFF | TGCGCCAGCAGCCAAGTGCCGGGCTATGAGCAGTTCTTC
. | . | TRBJ1-2 | TRBV21-1 | CASTPRGLKSYGYTF | TGTGCCAGCACACCCCGGGGCCTTAAGAGCTATGGCTACACCTTC
TRBD1 | . | TRBJ2-1 | TRBV2 | CASQGQGGHNEQFF | TGTGCCAGCCAGGGACAGGGGGGCCACAATGAGCAGTTCTTC
. | . | TRBJ1-5 | TRBV6-1 | CATLRGGGQPQHF | TGTGCCACCCTCCGGGGGGGTGGCCAGCCCCAGCATTTT
. | . | TRBJ2-5 | TRBV5-1 | CASSSQGRKETQYF | TGCGCCAGCAGCTCACAGGGGAGGAAAGAGACCCAGTACTTC
. | . | TRBJ2-1 | TRBV7-9 | CASSLMNEQFF | TGTGCCAGCAGCTTAATGAATGAGCAGTTCTTC
. | once | TRBJ1-6 | TRBV5-1 | CASSPSPGQRNSPLHF | TGCGCCAGCAGCCCTTCCCCCGGGCAGAGAAATTCACCCCTCCACTTT
. | . | TRBJ1-1 | TRBV7-9 | CASSLGGPTEAFF | TGTGCCAGCAGCTTAGGGGGGCCCACTGAAGCTTTCTTT
. | . | TRBJ1-6 | TRBV5-4 | CASSLAGVGNSPLHF | TGTGCCAGCAGCTTGGCAGGTGTCGGTAATTCACCCCTCCACTTT
TRBD2 | . | TRBJ2-3 | TRBV10-1 | CASTGTSRTDTQYF | TGCGCCAGCACTGGGACTAGCCGCACAGATACGCAGTATTTT
. | . | TRBJ2-1 | TRBV5-1 | CASSLSRGGPADEQFF | TGCGCCAGCAGCTTAAGCCGCGGGGGCCCCGCCGATGAGCAGTTCTTC
. | . | TRBJ2-6 | TRBV12-5 | CASGFSTGANVLTF | TGTGCTAGTGGTTTTTCGACTGGGGCCAACGTCCTGACTTTC
. | . | TRBJ1-2 | TRBV5-6 | CASSRAAEFYGYTF | TGTGCCAGCAGCAGGGCCGCTGAATTTTATGGCTACACCTTC
. | few | TRBJ2-1 | TRBV6-1 | CASIESRRFNEQFF | TGTGCCAGCATTGAATCCAGGCGTTTCAATGAGCAGTTCTTC
. | . | TRBJ1-4 | TRBV4-3 | CASSPPRGRAGEKLFF | TGCGCCAGCAGCCCACCCCGAGGCCGCGCGGGGGAAAAACTGTTTTTT
TRBD2 | . | TRBJ2-5 | TRBV4-2 | CASSLMAGEQETQYF | TGTGCCAGCAGCCTGATGGCGGGGGAGCAAGAGACCCAGTACTTC
. | . | TRBJ1-4 | TRBV18 | CASSPQVVATNEKLFF | TGTGCCAGCTCACCGCAAGTCGTTGCAACTAATGAAAAACTGTTTTTT
. | . | TRBJ2-3 | TRBV10-3 | CAISDSTDTQYF | TGTGCCATCAGTGACAGCACAGATACGCAGTATTTT
TRBD1 | . | TRBJ1-1 | TRBV6-1 | CASSGGGGRNTEAFF | TGTGCCAGCAGTGGAGGAGGGGGCCGGAACACTGAAGCTTTCTTT
. | . | TRBJ2-1 | TRBV2 | CASRLGQLLNEQFF | TGTGCCAGCAGGTTAGGACAGTTACTCAATGAGCAGTTCTTC